Listed below are T cell receptor beta chains from one sample, sequenced in a study of T cell repertoires in cytomegalovirus infection. TCRdb reanalysed the reads using MiXCR and keeps one entry per CDR3 protein. The table has tens of thousands of distinct CDR3 sequences, roughly 22% seen once. No cognate antigen is known for these TCRs. The sequencing sample was made of PBMCs, sequenced either directly or after in vitro stimulation (not recorded which). These TCRs come from a human donor in good health (CMV status not recorded). Some clones in this sample may be carry-over from other donors' samples. Both conserved end residues are part of each CDR3. The D gene is left open where the match is weak. Expanded clones get a size class; other rows say once, few or many, or leave the size out.

>TRBJ2-1|-|many|TRBV27
TGTGCCAGCAGTTTAGTGGGAAGAAATGAGCAGTTCTTC
CASSLVGRNEQFF
>TRBJ1-6|-|-|TRBV18
TGTGCCAGCTCACCAGGCAGGGGTAATAATTCACCCCTCCACTTT
CASSPGRGNNSPLHF
>TRBJ2-1|TRBD2|many|TRBV6-5
TGTGCCAGCAGTTACGCCGCGGGACTAGCGGGGAGTAATGAGCAGTTCTTC
CASSYAAGLAGSNEQFF
>TRBJ2-1|-|-|TRBV12-3/TRBV12-4
TGTGCCAGCAGTCGCGGGGGCCTGAGCTCCTACAATGAGCAGTTCTTC
CASSRGGLSSYNEQFF
>TRBJ1-1|-|-|TRBV28
TGTGCCAGCATCGCTCGAGGGGAAGGCGCTTTCTTT
CASIARGEGAFF
>TRBJ2-2|-|-|TRBV2
TGTGCCAGCAGTGAATGGCGTAACACCGGGGAGCTGTTTTTT
CASSEWRNTGELFF
>TRBJ1-1|-|-|TRBV5-5
TGTGCCAGCAGCTGGATTCAGGGAGGTACTGAAGCTTTCTTT
CASSWIQGGTEAFF
>TRBJ1-2|-|many|TRBV7-2
TGTGCCAGCAGCGCCGGACACGACCTAGCGTACACCTTC
CASSAGHDLAYTF
>TRBJ2-7|TRBD1|few|TRBV2
TGTGCCAGCAGTGGGACAGGGCGATTCTACGAGCAGTACTTC
CASSGTGRFYEQYF
>TRBJ2-2|-|-|TRBV19
TGTGCCAGTAGTATCTCGGCCGTAAACACCGGGGAGCTGTTTTTT
CASSISAVNTGELFF
>TRBJ2-7|TRBD2|-|TRBV11-2
TGTGCCAGCAGCTCCGGGACTAGCGGGAGGCAGTACTTC
CASSSGTSGRQYF
>TRBJ2-1|TRBD2|few|TRBV6-1
TGTGCCACCTCCGTAGGCGGGAGCTACAATGAGCAGTTCTTC
CATSVGGSYNEQFF
>TRBJ1-5|-|many|TRBV12-3/TRBV12-4
TGTGCCAGCAGTTTCCGACGGAATAATCAGCCCCAGCATTTT
CASSFRRNNQPQHF
>TRBJ2-1|-|-|TRBV5-1
TGCGCCAGCAGGGCGGCGGGAGAGCAGTTCTTC
CASRAAGEQFF
>TRBJ2-2|-|many|TRBV7-2
TGTGCCAGCAGCGGGGGACACTCCACCGGGGAGCTGTTTTTT
CASSGGHSTGELFF
>TRBJ2-5|-|medium-sized|TRBV7-7
TGTGCCAGCAGCTCCGCAATAAGAGAGACCCAGTACTTC
CASSSAIRETQYF
>TRBJ2-5|-|many|TRBV7-2
TGTGCCAGCAACAAGCTTATGGAGACCCAGTACTTC
CASNKLMETQYF
>TRBJ1-1|TRBD1|many|TRBV5-6
TGTGCCAGCAGGTCCGGGACAGGGGCGATGAACACTGAAGCTTTCTTT
CASRSGTGAMNTEAFF
>TRBJ1-4|-|few|TRBV4-3
TGCGCCAGCAGCCAAGATGGCAGGGAGGAAAAACTGTTTTTT
CASSQDGREEKLFF
>TRBJ1-4|-|few|TRBV7-9
TGTGCCAGCAGCTCTCCGAGGGTCTTTGGAGAAAAACTGTTTTTT
CASSSPRVFGEKLFF
>TRBJ1-5|TRBD1|few|TRBV28
TGTGCCAGCAAATCAGGGGGTAGCAATCAGCCCCAGCATTTT
CASKSGGSNQPQHF
>TRBJ2-1|TRBD1|-|TRBV12-3/TRBV12-4
TGTGCCAGCAGTTTATCGGGACAGGGGGCGCGGTTCTTC
CASSLSGQGARFF